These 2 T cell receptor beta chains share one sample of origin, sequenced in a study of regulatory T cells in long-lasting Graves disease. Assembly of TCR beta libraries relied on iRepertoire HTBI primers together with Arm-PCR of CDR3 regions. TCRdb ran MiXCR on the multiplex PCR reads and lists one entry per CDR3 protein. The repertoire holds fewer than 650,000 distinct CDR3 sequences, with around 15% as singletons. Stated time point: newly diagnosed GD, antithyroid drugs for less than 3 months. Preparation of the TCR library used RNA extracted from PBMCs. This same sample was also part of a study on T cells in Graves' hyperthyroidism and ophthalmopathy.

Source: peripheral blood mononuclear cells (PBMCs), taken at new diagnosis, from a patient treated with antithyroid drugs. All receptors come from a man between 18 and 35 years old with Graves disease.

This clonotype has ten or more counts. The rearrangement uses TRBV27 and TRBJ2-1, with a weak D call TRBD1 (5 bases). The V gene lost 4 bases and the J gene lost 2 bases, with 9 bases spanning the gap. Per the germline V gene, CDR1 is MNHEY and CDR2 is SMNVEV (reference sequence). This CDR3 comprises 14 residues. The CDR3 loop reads CASSWARAYNEQFF. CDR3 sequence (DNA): TGTGCCAGCAGTTGGGCCAGGGCCTACAATGAGCAGTTCTTC.

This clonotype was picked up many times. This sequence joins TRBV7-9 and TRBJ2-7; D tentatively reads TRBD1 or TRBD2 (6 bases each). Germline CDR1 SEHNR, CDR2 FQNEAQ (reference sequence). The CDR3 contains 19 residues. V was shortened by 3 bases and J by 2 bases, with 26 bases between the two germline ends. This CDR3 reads CASSLGVWGTGRSTYEQYF. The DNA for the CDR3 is TGTGCCAGCAGCTTGGGCGTCTGGGGTACAGGGAGGTCAACCTACGAGCAGTACTTC.